A single sample gave rise to the 5 T cell receptor beta chains below, sequenced in a study of blood T cell repertoires in COVID-19. The method was immunoSEQ multiplex PCR; TCRdb's version includes in-frame clones alone and lacks a portion of them. The table includes roughly 150,000 clones, roughly four fifths detected once. The material sequenced was peripheral blood. The source of these receptors is a woman of 80 years or more with COVID-19, enrolled during active disease.

The rearrangement uses TRBV5-6 and TRBJ1-1; 8 bases are shared with TRBD1. The length of the CDR3 is 14 residues. Unmatched junction bases numbered 1, after V lost 2 bases and J lost 1 base. The germline gives CDR1 SGHDT, CDR2 YYEEEE. The CDR3 region has the DNA TGTGCCAGCAGCTTCGGGACAGGGAACACTGAAGCTTTCTTT. Protein: CASSFGTGNTEAFF.

This clone was counted once. This chain joins TRBV10-3 and TRBJ2-5; 8 bases align to TRBD1. Trimming cost V 2 bases and J 5 bases; bases outside gene matches: 4. The CDR3 is made up of 14 amino acids. The V gene's germline CDR1 is ENHRY and CDR2 SYGVKD. The CDR3 nucleotides are TGTGCCATCAGTGAGGCGACAGGGGTGGAGACCCAGTACTTC. It is translated as CAISEATGVETQYF.

The chain uses TRBV4-2 and TRBJ2-1; 10 bases match TRBD2. The V gene end was trimmed by 4 bases and the J gene end by 6 bases; junction bases not matched to a gene: 6. CDR3 length: 15 amino acids. Per germline, CDR1 LGHNA and CDR2 YNFKEQ. CDR3 nucleotides: TGTGCCAGCAGCCGAGGGGCTAGCGGGGGCAATGAGCAGTTCTTC. Translation gives CASSRGASGGNEQFF.

This clone came up once. The genes are TRBV3-1 (or the pseudogene TRBV3-2) and TRBJ2-7, with unresolved D. The CDR3 consists of 15 residues. V was clipped by 4 bases and J by 2 bases, with 15 bases between them. Germline-derived CDR1 and CDR2 are LGHDT and YNNKEL (reference sequence). CDR3: CASSPYPSRPYEQYF. For the CDR3, the DNA is TGTGCCAGCAGCCCCTACCCCTCGAGGCCCTACGAGCAGTACTTC.

This clone has a handful of counts. This chain joins TRBV11-2 and TRBJ2-2; D uncertain. V lost 3 bases to trimming and J lost 2 bases, with 7 bases between them. The length of the CDR3 is 14 residues. CDR1 and CDR2 (germline): SGHAT, FQNNGV. CDR3 nucleotides: TGTGCCAGCAGCTTTGGCGGAAACACCGGGGAGCTGTTTTTT. Protein sequence: CASSFGGNTGELFF. Drawing the rest from reference TRBV11-2 and TRBJ2-2, the complete variable domain is EAGVAQSPRYKIIEKRQSVAFWCNPISGHATLYWYQQILGQGPKLLIQFQNNGVVDDSQLPKDRFSAERLKGVDSTLKIQPAKLEDSAVYLCASSFGGNTGELFFGEGSRLTVL.